The T cell receptor beta chain described here comes from a study of T cell responses to AZD1222 COVID-19 vaccine. Clones were sequenced by immunoSEQ multiplex PCR, and TCRdb holds only the in-frame ones, with some missing. The sample consists of 100,000 to 150,000 clones, 92% of them appearing once. V trimming: 4 bases; J trimming: 8 bases; junction bases outside the gene matches: 12. This CDR3 is built from 15 residues. Germline-derived CDR1 and CDR2 are LNHNV and YYDKDF (reference sequence). The input for sequencing was peripheral blood, taken 28 days after the second AZD1222 dose. The clonotype was recovered from an adult who received the AZD1222 COVID-19 vaccine. The gene calls are TRBV15 and TRBJ1-2; 8 bases are a match to TRBD1. CDR3 sequence: CATSNFQGAGGGYTF. The DNA for the CDR3 is TGTGCCACCAGCAATTTTCAGGGGGCAGGAGGAGGCTACACCTTC. The full variable domain, completed using reference TRBV15 and TRBJ1-2, is DAMVIQNPRYQVTQFGKPVTLSCSQTLNHNVMYWYQQKSSQAPKLLFHYYDKDFNNEADTPDNFQSRRPNTSFCFLDIRSPGLGDTAMYLCATSNFQGAGGGYTFGSGTRLTVV.